These 21 T cell receptor beta chains came from one sample sequenced in a study of cytomegalovirus exposure and HLA in healthy donors. 13 Jbeta primers and 60 Vbeta primers were used for the PCR. TCRdb's table, derived via immunoSEQ multiplex PCR, lists solely in-frame clones and lacks some. The table lists 130,000 to 150,000 clones, roughly 80% of them singletons. The sequenced sample was PBMCs. These receptor sequences come from a man aged 35 to 55 in good health and CMV-seronegative.

This clone is labeled medium-sized (0.01 to 0.1%). The chain joins TRBV6-4 to TRBJ2-7, with 7 bases that match TRBD1. Germline V gives CDR1 MRHNA, CDR2 SNTAGT. The CDR3 totals 16 residues. V shed 0 bases and J 1 base; nucleotides not matched to a gene: 6. CDR3 sequence: CASSDSTGSGSYEQYF. CDR3 DNA: TGTGCCAGCAGTGACTCGACAGGGTCGGGTTCCTACGAGCAGTACTTC.

The V and J genes are TRBV9 and TRBJ1-4; D is perhaps TRBD1 (6 bases). V lost 0 bases and J 9 bases, leaving 12 bases between the germline ends. The germline CDR1 and CDR2 sequences are SGDLS and YYNGEE. This CDR3 has 14 residues. In nucleotides, the CDR3 is TGTGCCAGCAGCGTAGGGACAGTATCTCAAAAACTGTTTTTT. Translated: CASSVGTVSQKLFF.

Turning to this clone: The junction does not match germline at one end; this may be a read error. The chain carries TRBV7-7 and TRBJ2-5; no clear D. In germline, CDR1 is SSHAT, CDR2 FNYEAQ (reference sequence). The CDR3 contains 14 residues. The CDR3 DNA reads as TGTGCTAGCAGCTCCGACCGATTCGGGGAGACCCAGTACTTC. This codes for CASSSDRFGETQYF.

This rearrangement joins TRBV6-5 to TRBJ2-7, with a tentative D call TRBD2 (5 bases). CDR1 and CDR2 (germline): MNHEY, SVGAGI. Trimming shortened V by 6 bases and J by 7 bases, and 16 bases separated the two germline ends. The CDR3 has 13 amino acids. The CDR3: CASRPGLLLEQYF. DNA for the CDR3: TGTGCCAGCAGACCTGGACTTCTCCTTGAGCAGTACTTC.

This clone was picked up one time. The rearrangement joins TRBV6-5 to TRBJ2-7; the D gene is possibly TRBD1 (6 bases). Trimming pared 6 bases from V and 0 bases from J, leaving 15 bases between. Germline V CDR1 and CDR2: MNHEY, SVGAGI. The CDR3 is 15 residues long. CDR3 sequence: CASSRTDRLSYEQYF. CDR3 in DNA: TGTGCCAGCAGCCGAACAGACAGGCTCTCCTACGAGCAGTACTTC.

The rearrangement links TRBV7-9 to TRBJ1-4; D gene unclear. The CDR3 sequence is 15 residues long. The germline V gene encodes CDR1 SEHNR and CDR2 FQNEAQ (reference sequence). V lost 8 bases to trimming and J lost 0 bases, with 13 bases between them. CDR3 in DNA: TGTGCCAGCGGCCTCACGCCCACAACTAATGAAAAACTGTTTTTT. Protein: CASGLTPTTNEKLFF. Combining the CDR3 with reference TRBV7-9 and TRBJ1-4 gives the whole variable domain DTGVSQNPRHKITKRGQNVTFRCDPISEHNRLYWYRQTLGQGPEFLTYFQNEAQLEKSRLLSDRFSAERPKGSFSTLEIQRTEQGDSAMYLCASGLTPTTNEKLFFGSGTQLSVL.

Details on this clone: This CDR3 is also generated by other DNA sequences in the sample. This rearrangement joins TRBV5-1 to TRBJ1-5; D is unclear. V lost 0 bases to trimming and J lost 4 bases, with 5 bases between them. CDR3 length: 13 residues. Germline V CDR1 and CDR2: SGHRS, YFSETQ. Here the CDR3 reads CASSLDGNQPQHF. The CDR3 DNA is TGCGCCAGCAGCTTGGACGGTAATCAGCCCCAGCATTTT.

The V gene is TRBV30, the J gene TRBJ2-2; 9 nucleotides line up with TRBD2. The CDR3 has 15 amino acids. In germline, CDR1 is GTSNPN, CDR2 SVGIG (reference sequence). V shed 0 bases and J 5 bases; nucleotides not matched to a gene: 4. The CDR3 reads CAWSVGLASTGELFF. The DNA for the CDR3 is TGTGCCTGGAGTGTAGGACTAGCGAGTACCGGGGAGCTGTTTTTT.

As for this clone: Other DNA sequences in this sample translate to the same CDR3. The chain uses TRBV5-1 and TRBJ2-5; D is ambiguous. CDR1 is SGHRS, CDR2 YFSETQ, per germline. V was clipped by 5 bases and J by 2 bases, with 4 bases between them. The CDR3 is made up of 11 amino acids. Written as DNA, the CDR3 is TGCGCCAGCAGTTTACAAGAGACCCAGTACTTC. Its protein product is CASSLQETQYF.

The J gene is TRBJ2-2, the V gene TRBV5-1, with D hard to call. Germline V CDR1 and CDR2: SGHRS, YFSETQ. This CDR3 region has 15 residues. V was shortened by 0 bases and J by 0 bases, with 6 bases between the two germline ends. The CDR3 is CASSLALSNTGELFF. The CDR3 DNA reads as TGCGCCAGCAGCTTGGCCTTATCGAACACCGGGGAGCTGTTTTTT.

The chain joins TRBV27 to TRBJ2-7; possible D gene TRBD1, 6 bases. Germline lookup yields CDR1 MNHEY and CDR2 SMNVEV (reference sequence). The CDR3 is 14 amino acids. With 1 base removed from V and 2 bases from J, the gap between germline ends came to 9 bases. DNA for the CDR3: TGTGCCAGCAGTTTATTGGACAGACCCTACGAGCAGTACTTC. Protein product: CASSLLDRPYEQYF.

This clone was detected a few times. The rearrangement joins TRBV9 to TRBJ2-1, with TRBD2 identical over 7 bases. The CDR3 has 15 amino acids. The V segment lost 0 bases and the J segment 7 bases; nucleotides outside the gene matches: 7. Germline V gives CDR1 SGDLS, CDR2 YYNGEE. As DNA, the CDR3 is TGTGCCAGCAGCGTAGAGGGGACTACTCATAATGAGCAGTTCTTC. Residues: CASSVEGTTHNEQFF. Together with reference TRBV9 and TRBJ2-1, the CDR3 gives the full variable domain: DSGVTQTPKHLITATGQRVTLRCSPRSGDLSVYWYQQSLDQGLQFLIQYYNGEERAKGNILERFSAQQFPDLHSELNLSSLELGDSALYFCASSVEGTTHNEQFFGPGTRLTVL.

The chain combines TRBV11-3 with TRBJ2-1; D is perhaps TRBD2 (7 bases). CDR3 length: 14 residues. The germline CDR1 and CDR2 sequences are SGHNT and YENEEA. Deletions cut 1 base from V and 6 bases from J, with 10 bases between. The CDR3 DNA reads as TGTGCCAGCAGCTTAGGGGGGGGCCCCAATGAGCAGTTCTTC. It yields the protein CASSLGGGPNEQFF.

The V gene is TRBV6-1, the J gene TRBJ1-4; TRBD1 matches 7 bases. From germline, CDR1 is MNHNS and CDR2 SASEGT. There are 15 residues in the CDR3. After removal of 6 bases from V and 8 bases from J, the junction contained 12 bases not matched to a gene. The CDR3 loop is CASSVRQGTGEKLFF. Here the CDR3 DNA reads TGTGCCAGCAGCGTCCGACAGGGCACGGGGGAAAAACTGTTTTTT.

The genes are TRBV28 and TRBJ1-1, with D tentatively TRBD1 (6 bases). The germline gives CDR1 MDHEN, CDR2 SYDVKM. V was pared by 5 bases and J by 7 bases, with 11 bases between. This CDR3 region has 12 residues. CDR3 loop: CASSQGSVEAFF. CDR3 nucleotides: TGTGCCAGCAGTCAGGGGTCCGTTGAAGCTTTCTTT.

In its sample, this clone is medium-sized (0.01 to 0.1%). CDR3 nucleotides: TGTGCCACGGGACAGTTGAACACTGAAGCTTTCTTT. Encoded protein: CATGQLNTEAFF. This chain joins TRBV7-6 and TRBJ1-1, with 7 positions matching TRBD1. The germline gives CDR1 SGHVS, CDR2 FNYEAQ. The CDR3 spans 12 residues. The V and J ends lost 10 bases and 0 bases, in that order; junction bases with no gene match: 2. The full variable domain, its missing parts supplied by reference TRBV7-6 and TRBJ1-1, is GAGVSQSPRYKVTKRGQDVALRCDPISGHVSLYWYRQALGQGPEFLTYFNYEAQQDKSGLPNDRFSAERPEGSISTLTIQRTEQRDSAMYRCATGQLNTEAFFGQGTRLTVV.

The chain carries TRBV6-5 and TRBJ1-5; weak D call: TRBD1 (6 bases). V lost 5 bases to trimming and J lost 3 bases, with 11 bases between them. There are 14 residues in the CDR3. Germline V gives CDR1 MNHEY, CDR2 SVGAGI. CDR3 in amino acids: CASSTTGPNQPQHF. The DNA of the CDR3 is TGTGCCAGCAGTACGACAGGACCCAATCAGCCCCAGCATTTT.

The rearrangement links TRBV6-6 to TRBJ1-6; D not resolved. This CDR3 has 16 amino acids. Germline V gives CDR1 MNHNY, CDR2 SVGAGI (reference sequence). The germline V and J ends were trimmed by 3 bases and 9 bases, with 18 bases remaining between them. The CDR3 sequence is CASSYGLGRSVSPLHF. The DNA for the CDR3 is TGTGCCAGCAGTTATGGTCTTGGGAGGAGCGTTTCACCCCTCCACTTT.

The chain employs TRBV2 and TRBJ2-5, with 13 bases matching TRBD2. The CDR3 length is 16 residues. Germline CDR1 SNHLY, CDR2 FYNNEI. J lost 2 bases, V lost 6 bases, and 6 bases had no gene match. The DNA of the CDR3 is TGTGCCAGCAGGGCTGGACTAGCGGGAGAGCAAGAGACCCAGTACTTC. Its translation: CASRAGLAGEQETQYF. The entire variable domain, with the rest obtained from reference TRBV2 and TRBJ2-5, is as follows: EPEVTQTPSHQVTQMGQEVILRCVPISNHLYFYWYRQILGQKVEFLVSFYNNEISEKSEIFDDQFSVERPDGSNFTLKIRSTKLEDSAMYFCASRAGLAGEQETQYFGPGTRLLVL.

This rearrangement joins TRBV5-6 to TRBJ1-5, with a weak D call TRBD1 (6 bases). The V end lost 5 bases, the J end lost 5 bases, and 20 bases lay between the germline ends. This CDR3 contains 16 residues. Germline V gene data show CDR1 as SGHDT and CDR2 as YYEEEE. The CDR3 spells CASRKKDSGIYQPQHF. The DNA of the CDR3 is TGTGCCAGCAGAAAAAAGGACAGTGGAATCTATCAGCCCCAGCATTTT.

This chain uses TRBV4-2 with TRBJ1-1, with D possibly being TRBD1 (6 bases). The V and J ends lost 4 bases and 0 bases respectively, with 9 bases between them. The CDR3 runs 14 residues. Germline CDR1 is LGHNA and CDR2 is YNFKEQ. The CDR3 loop reads CASSRGQLNTEAFF. CDR3 nucleotides: TGTGCCAGCAGCCGAGGACAGCTGAACACTGAAGCTTTCTTT.